The 30 T cell receptor beta chains below all came from one sample that was sequenced in a study of blood T cell repertoires in COVID-19. Assay: immunoSEQ multiplex PCR; the TCRdb copy retains only in-frame clones and omits some. The sample lists about 120,000 clones, about 89% occurring once. Input material: peripheral blood. These receptors were collected from a human donor with acute or convalescent COVID-19. The donor label of this sample is uncertain.

The chain employs TRBV2 and TRBJ2-7; 8 bases agree with TRBD1. Trimming cost V 6 bases and J 3 bases; bases outside gene matches: 10. Germline loops: CDR1 SNHLY, CDR2 FYNNEI. The CDR3 contains 15 residues. CDR3 loop: CASSVPGQDIYEQYF. CDR3 nucleotides: TGTGCCAGCAGCGTGCCGGGACAGGATATCTACGAGCAGTACTTC.

V gene TRBV18 combines with J gene TRBJ1-1; D unclear. The CDR3 length is 12 residues. Germline CDR1 and CDR2: KGHSH and LQKENI. V lost 2 bases to trimming and J lost 8 bases, with 9 bases between them. The CDR3 loop reads CASSPSLTEAFF. CDR3 coding DNA: TGTGCCAGCTCACCAAGCTTAACCGAAGCTTTCTTT.

This chain uses TRBV5-1 with TRBJ2-1; D perhaps matches TRBD2 (8 bases). The CDR3 loop spans 15 amino acids. V shed 4 bases and J shed 5 bases, with 16 bases lying between them. Germline loops: CDR1 SGHRS, CDR2 YFSETQ. The CDR3 region is CASSPGGTANNEQFF. The CDR3 region has the DNA TGCGCCAGCAGCCCGGGGGGGACAGCGAACAATGAGCAGTTCTTC.

The chain combines TRBV7-9 with TRBJ2-1; possibly TRBD1 for D (5 bases). The CDR3 contains 15 residues. CDR1 SEHNR and CDR2 FQNEAQ come from the germline V gene (reference sequence). The germline V and J ends were trimmed by 3 bases and 0 bases, with 9 bases remaining between them. The CDR3, as DNA: TGTGCCAGCAGCTTCAGGGAAAGCTCCTACAATGAGCAGTTCTTC. Its translation is CASSFRESSYNEQFF.

This sequence joins TRBV5-6 and TRBJ2-3; tentative D call: TRBD1 (6 bases). The CDR3 is 16 residues long. V was cut by 1 base and J by 3 bases, with 15 bases left in between. CDR1 and CDR2 from the germline V gene are SGHDT and YYEEEE. Here the CDR3 reads CASSLNTGSGTDTQYF. In DNA, the CDR3 is TGTGCCAGCAGCTTGAACACAGGGTCGGGGACAGATACGCAGTATTTT. Looking up the rest from reference TRBV5-6 and TRBJ2-3 gives the full variable domain: DAGVTQSPTHLIKTRGQQVTLRCSPKSGHDTVSWYQQALGQGPQFIFQYYEEEERQRGNFPDRFSGHQFPNYSSELNVNALLLGDSALYLCASSLNTGSGTDTQYFGPGTRLTVL.

This rearrangement joins TRBV15 to TRBJ1-5; D might be TRBD1 (6 bases). The CDR3 is 16 residues long. V lost 0 bases to trimming and J lost 7 bases, with 16 bases between them. Per the germline V gene, CDR1 is LNHNV and CDR2 is YYDKDF (reference sequence). CDR3 DNA sequence: TGTGCCACCAGCAGAGATTATGGGGGCGACGGACAGCCCCAGCATTTT. Translated, it gives CATSRDYGGDGQPQHF.

The V call is TRBV19, the J call TRBJ2-7; 7 bases align to TRBD2. V gave up 2 bases and J gave up 5 bases; unmatched junction bases: 9. Germline V gene lookup returns CDR1 LNHDA and CDR2 SQIVND (reference sequence). This CDR3 comprises 15 residues. The CDR3 region has the DNA TGTGCCAGTAGTATATCGCCTAGCGGTTCCGACGAGCAGTACTTC. It is translated as CASSISPSGSDEQYF.

This clone has a single count. The chain joins TRBV20-1 to TRBJ1-2, with D possibly being TRBD1 (5 bases). The germline CDR1 and CDR2 sequences are DFQATT and SNEGSKA (reference sequence). V was pared by 6 bases and J by 1 base, with 6 bases between. There are 11 residues in the CDR3. In nucleotides, the CDR3 is TGCAGTGCACAGGTTAACTATGGCTACACCTTC. Its translation: CSAQVNYGYTF.

This CDR3 is CASSRQGNPNEKLFF. For the CDR3, the DNA is TGTGCCAGCAGCCGACAGGGGAACCCTAATGAAAAACTGTTTTTT. The V call is TRBV7-8, the J call TRBJ1-4; 8 nucleotides match TRBD1. From germline, CDR1 is SGHVS and CDR2 FQNEAQ. With V trimmed by 5 bases and J by 3 bases, 5 bases remained unmatched. CDR3 size: 15 residues.

The chain is built from TRBV28 and TRBJ2-2; 9 bases match TRBD1. This CDR3 contains 17 residues. V lost 7 bases, J lost 7 bases, and 16 bases stayed unmatched. Germline CDR1 MDHEN, CDR2 SYDVKM. The CDR3 sequence is CASKRPGQGRYGGELFF. Written as DNA, the CDR3 is TGTGCCAGCAAGCGTCCGGGACAGGGTAGATACGGCGGGGAGCTGTTTTTT.

The chain uses TRBV7-2 and TRBJ1-3; D remains unclear. This CDR3 contains 16 residues. The V gene's germline CDR1 is SGHTA and CDR2 FQGNSA. V was trimmed by 1 base and J by 4 bases, leaving 14 bases between them. DNA of the CDR3: TGTGCCAGCAGCTTAGAAGTCTTGGCAAACGGAAACACCATATATTTT. Protein sequence: CASSLEVLANGNTIYF.

J is TRBJ1-1 and V is TRBV18; 11 bases align to TRBD1. Germline V gene lookup returns CDR1 KGHSH and CDR2 LQKENI. Trimming took 3 bases from V and 5 from J; bases not matched to a gene: 5. CDR3 length equals 15 residues. The CDR3 region has the DNA TGTGCCAGCTCACCCGAGGGACAGGGGGGAACTGAAGCTTTCTTT. It yields the protein CASSPEGQGGTEAFF.

A remark on this clone: The identical CDR3 is also encoded by other nucleotide sequences in the sample. This chain links TRBV30 with TRBJ2-7, with 7 bases matching TRBD2. J was trimmed by 0 bases and V by 2 bases; bases with no gene match: 4. The germline gives CDR1 GTSNPN, CDR2 SVGIG (reference sequence). The CDR3 contains 14 residues. CDR3 amino acids: CAWSRGGSSYEQYF. CDR3 bases: TGTGCCTGGAGTAGGGGCGGGAGCTCCTACGAGCAGTACTTC.

This chain links TRBV5-5 with TRBJ1-1, with D perhaps matching TRBD1 (6 bases). Germline V lookup: CDR1 SGHKS, CDR2 YYEKEE (reference sequence). The ends were cut back, 0 bases at V and 3 bases at J, with 15 bases in the middle. The CDR3 is 16 residues long. The CDR3 DNA follows: TGTGCCAGCAGCTTGGTTCAGGGGATTTGGTACACTGAAGCTTTCTTT. Translation gives CASSLVQGIWYTEAFF.

The CDR3 here is CASSLSGRAGNEQFF. DNA of the CDR3: TGTGCCAGCAGCCTTAGCGGGAGGGCCGGCAATGAGCAGTTCTTC. The chain employs TRBV5-4 and TRBJ2-1; 11 bases fit TRBD2. CDR3 length equals 15 residues. The V gene's germline CDR1 is SGHNT and CDR2 YYREEE (reference sequence). V lost 4 bases and J lost 6; bases outside the gene matches: 6.

The rearrangement joins TRBV2 to TRBJ1-5, with D maybe TRBD1 (6 bases). CDR1 is SNHLY, CDR2 FYNNEI, per germline. Trimming shortened V by 11 bases and J by 3 bases, and 14 bases separated the two germline ends. This CDR3 contains 13 residues. The CDR3, as DNA: TGTGCCGGATCCAGGGGAGACAATCAGCCCCAGCATTTT. The encoded protein is CAGSRGDNQPQHF. The whole variable domain, remainder taken from reference TRBV2 and TRBJ1-5, is EPEVTQTPSHQVTQMGQEVILRCVPISNHLYFYWYRQILGQKVEFLVSFYNNEISEKSEIFDDQFSVERPDGSNFTLKIRSTKLEDSAMYFCAGSRGDNQPQHFGDGTRLSIL.

This clone was seen a few times. The chain links TRBV27 to TRBJ1-1; 10 bases are a match to TRBD1. CDR1 is MNHEY and CDR2 is SMNVEV in the germline V gene (reference sequence). V was clipped by 0 bases and J by 10 bases; unmatched bases: 5. CDR3 length: 14 residues. In DNA form, the CDR3 reads TGTGCCAGCAGTTTATCCGGGACAGGGGTTAGAGCTTTCTTT. Its translation is CASSLSGTGVRAFF.

This sequence joins TRBV7-3 and TRBJ1-1; 8 positions match TRBD1. The V gene end was trimmed by 6 bases and the J gene end by 6 bases; junction bases not matched to a gene: 6. Germline CDR1 is SGHTA and CDR2 is FQGTGA. The CDR3 has 13 residues. The CDR3 loop is CASRETGAAEAFF. The CDR3 bases are TGTGCCAGCAGGGAGACAGGGGCCGCTGAAGCTTTCTTT.

This rearrangement joins TRBV5-1 to TRBJ2-3, with 16 bases aligning to TRBD2. Germline CDR1 and CDR2: SGHRS and YFSETQ. The V and J ends lost 4 bases and 5 bases, in that order; junction bases with no gene match: 7. The CDR3 runs to 17 residues. This CDR3 is CASSEGTSGGAVDTQYF. DNA of the CDR3: TGCGCCAGCAGCGAAGGGACTAGCGGGGGGGCCGTAGATACGCAGTATTTT.

The V and J genes are TRBV28 and TRBJ1-2, with 8 nucleotides matching TRBD1. Germline V CDR1 and CDR2: MDHEN, SYDVKM. The CDR3 is 13 residues long. J was trimmed by 8 bases and V by 8 bases; bases with no gene match: 10. The CDR3 DNA sequence: TGTGCCAGCGGTTCGACAGGGGTCGGCGGCTACACCTTC. Translation gives CASGSTGVGGYTF.

In nucleotides, the CDR3 is TGTGCCACCAGCGGGACAGGGGATCAGCCCCAGCATTTT. This translates into CATSGTGDQPQHF. V and J are TRBV15 and TRBJ1-5; 10 nucleotides line up with TRBD1. In germline, CDR1 is LNHNV, CDR2 YYDKDF (reference sequence). The CDR3 sequence is 13 residues long. V was pared by 5 bases and J by 5 bases, with 0 bases of the junction left unmatched.

Details on this clone: Compared with germline, one end of the junction differs, possibly owing to a read error. This sample also contains other DNA sequences that code for the same CDR3. V usage is TRBV27 and J usage is TRBJ2-1; the match to TRBD2 covers 12 bases. Germline V lookup: CDR1 MNHEY, CDR2 SMNVEV (reference sequence). This CDR3 spans 16 amino acids. CDR3 in amino acids: CASSLRLAGVQNEQFF. The CDR3 nucleotides read TGTGCCAGCAGTTTACGACTAGCGGGAGTTCAGAATGAACAGTTCTTC.

This clone was seen only once. A junction boundary mismatches the germline segment, possibly from a read error. This sequence joins TRBV11-3 and TRBJ2-2, with D perhaps matching TRBD2 (5 bases). The CDR3 runs 15 residues. Germline V lookup: CDR1 SGHNT, CDR2 YENEEA. The CDR3 is CASSPPVPKHRGAVF. CDR3 nucleotide sequence: TGTGCCAGCAGCCCACCTGTTCCAAAACACCGGGGAGCTGTTTTT. The whole variable domain, remainder taken from reference TRBV11-3 and TRBJ2-2, is EAGVVQSPRYKIIEKKQPVAFWCNPISGHNTLYWYLQNLGQGPELLIRYENEEAVDDSQLPKDRFSAERLKGVDSTLKIQPAELGDSAVYLCASSPPVPKHRGAVFGEGSRLTVL.

CDR3 bases: TGTGCCGTGGCGCAGGGGGTTGAAGGCGAGCAGTACTTC. This translates into CAVAQGVEGEQYF. V and J are TRBV6-5 and TRBJ2-7; 7 bases match TRBD1. The CDR3 loop spans 13 amino acids. Looked up from germline, CDR1 is MNHEY and CDR2 is SVGAGI. V shed 11 bases, J shed 6 bases, and the junction held 13 bases outside the gene matches.

Only a few counts were recorded for this clone. This chain connects TRBV6-5 to TRBJ1-3; 10 bases agree with TRBD1. Germline lookup yields CDR1 MNHEY and CDR2 SVGAGI. The trim removed 6 bases at V and 5 bases at J, leaving 4 bases unmatched. There are 14 residues in the CDR3. CDR3 amino acids: CASSPGQGRNTIYF. In nucleotides, the CDR3 is TGTGCCAGCAGCCCGGGACAGGGGAGAAACACCATATATTTT.

The V call is TRBV11-2, the J call TRBJ1-2; D is perhaps TRBD1 (6 bases). V was pared by 5 bases and J by 3 bases, with 10 bases between. Germline V lookup: CDR1 SGHAT, CDR2 FQNNGV. The CDR3 totals 13 residues. CDR3 bases: TGTGCCAGCAGCCCCGCAGGGGACTATGGCTACACCTTC. Its translation is CASSPAGDYGYTF.

The chain carries TRBV9 and TRBJ2-7; D call uncertain. V gave up 0 bases and J gave up 6 bases, with 13 bases separating them. The germline V gene has CDR1 SGDLS and CDR2 YYNGEE. The CDR3 is made up of 14 amino acids. DNA of the CDR3: TGTGCCAGCAGCGTAGGGAGCCTGGGTGGCGAGCAGTACTTC. Protein: CASSVGSLGGEQYF.

The chain couples TRBV11-1 to TRBJ1-6, with 9 bases matching TRBD1. V trimming: 4 bases; J trimming: 10 bases; junction bases outside the gene matches: 5. The CDR3 sequence is 14 residues long. The germline gives CDR1 SGHAT, CDR2 FQDESV (reference sequence). CDR3 protein: CASSSRQGESPLHF. CDR3 in DNA: TGTGCCAGCAGCTCTCGACAGGGGGAATCACCCCTCCACTTT.

The V call is TRBV18, the J call TRBJ1-2; D remains unclear. The CDR3 sequence is 11 residues long. The V and J ends lost 5 bases and 3 bases respectively, with 4 bases between them. CDR1 is KGHSH, CDR2 LQKENI, per germline. In DNA form, the CDR3 reads TGTGCCAGCTCATCCTACTATGGCTACACCTTC. This sequence encodes CASSSYYGYTF.

The chain joins TRBV3-1 (or the pseudogene TRBV3-2) to TRBJ1-1; TRBD1 aligns across 9 bases. There are 16 residues in the CDR3. After removal of 1 base from V and 3 bases from J, the junction contained 6 bases not matched to a gene. Germline V CDR1 and CDR2: LGHDT, YNNKEL (reference sequence). CDR3 nucleotides: TGTGCCAGCAGCCAAGGCGGTGGACAGGGGTACACTGAAGCTTTCTTT. It yields the protein CASSQGGGQGYTEAFF.